What follows are 14 T cell receptor beta chains derived from one specimen sequenced in a study of T cell changes during pregnancy in multiple sclerosis. The table came from immunoSEQ multiplex PCR; TCRdb's copy has only in-frame clones and leaves some out. The sample yields about 55,000 clones, under 95% seen once. Sequenced here: CD8+ T cells from peripheral blood mononuclear cells, sampled in the third trimester of pregnancy. These receptors were collected from a female donor with multiple sclerosis, enrolled in a pregnancy study.

The J gene is TRBJ2-7, the V gene TRBV27, with TRBD2 as a possible D gene (5 bases). The CDR3 consists of 14 residues. CDR1 is MNHEY, CDR2 SMNVEV, per germline (reference sequence). The V and J ends lost 4 bases and 7 bases respectively, with 17 bases between them. CDR3 in DNA: TGTGCCAGCAGTTCCAGCGGCGGCCCTAAGGAGCAGTACTTC. This translates into CASSSSGGPKEQYF.

The chain has TRBV7-9 and TRBJ2-1, with 7 bases lining up with TRBD1. The CDR3 totals 12 residues. Trimming took 7 bases from V and 6 from J; bases not matched to a gene: 3. Germline-derived CDR1 and CDR2 are SEHNR and FQNEAQ (reference sequence). The CDR3 is CASITGANEQFF. CDR3 coding DNA: TGTGCCAGCATTACAGGGGCCAATGAGCAGTTCTTC.

This sequence joins TRBV6-1 and TRBJ1-2, with a tentative D call TRBD1 (6 bases). Trimming took 5 bases from V and 5 from J, leaving 18 bases between them. Germline assignment: CDR1 MNHNS and CDR2 SASEGT. The CDR3 sequence is 15 residues long. The CDR3 here is CASSRHGTLLYGYTF. CDR3 sequence (DNA): TGTGCCAGCAGTAGGCACGGGACATTACTTTATGGCTACACCTTC.

This sequence joins TRBV7-9 and TRBJ1-5; D perhaps matches TRBD1 (5 bases). The V end lost 4 bases, the J end lost 5 bases, and 15 bases lay between the germline ends. The CDR3 has 15 amino acids. Germline-derived CDR1 and CDR2 are SEHNR and FQNEAQ (reference sequence). The CDR3 protein is CASSSIEAGDQPQHF. DNA of the CDR3: TGTGCCAGCAGCTCCATTGAGGCGGGGGATCAGCCCCAGCATTTT.

J is TRBJ2-2 and V is TRBV11-2, with D possibly TRBD2 on 6 matching bases. CDR1 is SGHAT and CDR2 is FQNNGV in the germline V gene. The CDR3 length is 16 residues. The V gene lost 2 bases and the J gene lost 7 bases, with 17 bases spanning the gap. Here the CDR3 DNA reads TGTGCCAGCAGCTTACTAGGCGGGGACCTATTCGGGGAGCTGTTTTTT. Its protein is CASSLLGGDLFGELFF.

V is TRBV7-8 and J is TRBJ2-1; 12 bases agree with TRBD2. CDR3 length: 17 residues. CDR1 is SGHVS, CDR2 FQNEAQ, per germline. V gave up 4 bases and J gave up 5 bases; unmatched junction bases: 9. Written as DNA, the CDR3 is TGTGCCAGCAGCTCCACCCCCCTAGCGGGAGGGAACAATGAGCAGTTCTTC. Its protein is CASSSTPLAGGNNEQFF.

This chain links TRBV6-6 with TRBJ2-7, with TRBD2 matching over 15 bases. Germline loops: CDR1 MNHNY, CDR2 SVGAGI (reference sequence). This CDR3 is 13 amino acids long. V shed 11 bases, J shed 4 bases, and the junction held 3 bases outside the gene matches. CDR3 sequence: CASGLAGGYEQYF. CDR3 nucleotides: TGTGCCTCCGGACTAGCGGGAGGGTACGAGCAGTACTTC.

The J gene is TRBJ2-1, the V gene TRBV6-5, with 10 bases aligning to TRBD2. There are 15 residues in the CDR3. V lost 2 bases and J lost 8; bases outside the gene matches: 6. CDR1 is MNHEY, CDR2 SVGAGI, per germline. CDR3 sequence (DNA): TGTGCCAGCAGTTACGGGACTAGCGTAGTCGATGAGCAGTTCTTC. Translated, it gives CASSYGTSVVDEQFF.

The chain carries TRBV7-9 and TRBJ1-1; D is undetermined. The germline V and J ends were trimmed by 5 bases and 5 bases, with 9 bases remaining between them. CDR1 is SEHNR, CDR2 FQNEAQ, per germline (reference sequence). This CDR3 contains 12 residues. CDR3 residues: CASSPSGTEAFF. DNA of the CDR3: TGTGCCAGCAGCCCATCGGGGACTGAAGCTTTCTTT. The complete variable domain, with remaining parts taken from reference TRBV7-9 and TRBJ1-1, reads DTGVSQNPRHKITKRGQNVTFRCDPISEHNRLYWYRQTLGQGPEFLTYFQNEAQLEKSRLLSDRFSAERPKGSFSTLEIQRTEQGDSAMYLCASSPSGTEAFFGQGTRLTVV.

This clone was counted between two and nine times. This sequence joins TRBV19 and TRBJ1-1; no definite D call. Germline CDR1 reads LNHDA; CDR2 reads SQIVND (reference sequence). The germline V and J ends were trimmed by 6 bases and 4 bases, with 6 bases remaining between them. This CDR3 has 11 residues. CDR3 sequence reads: CASSDFTEAFF. The CDR3 DNA sequence: TGTGCCAGTAGCGACTTCACTGAAGCTTTCTTT.

The V and J genes are TRBV19 and TRBJ1-4; unclear D gene. The V gene lost 1 base and the J gene lost 0 bases, with 6 bases spanning the gap. This CDR3 spans 15 amino acids. Germline loops: CDR1 LNHDA, CDR2 SQIVND (reference sequence). The CDR3, as DNA: TGTGCCAGTAGTATAGGAGAAGCAACTAATGAAAAACTGTTTTTT. The encoded protein is CASSIGEATNEKLFF.

This chain links TRBV4-1 with TRBJ2-5, with D hard to call. CDR1 and CDR2 from the germline V gene are MGHRA and YSYEKL. The CDR3 totals 11 residues. V was pared by 3 bases and J by 5 bases, with 4 bases between. This CDR3 reads CASSHSETQYF. The CDR3, as DNA: TGCGCCAGCAGCCACTCTGAGACCCAGTACTTC.

This clone was seen a handful of times. The chain combines TRBV10-2 with TRBJ2-3; 8 nucleotides match TRBD1. J gave up 1 base and V 7 bases, and 4 bases lay outside the gene matches. The CDR3 runs 14 residues. Germline V gives CDR1 WSHSY, CDR2 SAAADI. The CDR3 DNA is TGCGCCAGCACTCAGGGGGCGGGCACAGATACGCAGTATTTT. This translates into CASTQGAGTDTQYF.

This chain uses TRBV27 with TRBJ2-5; D is perhaps TRBD2 (5 bases). The CDR3 totals 17 residues. From germline, CDR1 is MNHEY and CDR2 SMNVEV (reference sequence). V lost 5 bases, J lost 2 bases, and 21 bases lay in between. The DNA of the CDR3 is TGTGCCAGCAGTCCCGCCACCGGGGTCCTCACGCAAGAGACCCAGTACTTC. This translates into CASSPATGVLTQETQYF.